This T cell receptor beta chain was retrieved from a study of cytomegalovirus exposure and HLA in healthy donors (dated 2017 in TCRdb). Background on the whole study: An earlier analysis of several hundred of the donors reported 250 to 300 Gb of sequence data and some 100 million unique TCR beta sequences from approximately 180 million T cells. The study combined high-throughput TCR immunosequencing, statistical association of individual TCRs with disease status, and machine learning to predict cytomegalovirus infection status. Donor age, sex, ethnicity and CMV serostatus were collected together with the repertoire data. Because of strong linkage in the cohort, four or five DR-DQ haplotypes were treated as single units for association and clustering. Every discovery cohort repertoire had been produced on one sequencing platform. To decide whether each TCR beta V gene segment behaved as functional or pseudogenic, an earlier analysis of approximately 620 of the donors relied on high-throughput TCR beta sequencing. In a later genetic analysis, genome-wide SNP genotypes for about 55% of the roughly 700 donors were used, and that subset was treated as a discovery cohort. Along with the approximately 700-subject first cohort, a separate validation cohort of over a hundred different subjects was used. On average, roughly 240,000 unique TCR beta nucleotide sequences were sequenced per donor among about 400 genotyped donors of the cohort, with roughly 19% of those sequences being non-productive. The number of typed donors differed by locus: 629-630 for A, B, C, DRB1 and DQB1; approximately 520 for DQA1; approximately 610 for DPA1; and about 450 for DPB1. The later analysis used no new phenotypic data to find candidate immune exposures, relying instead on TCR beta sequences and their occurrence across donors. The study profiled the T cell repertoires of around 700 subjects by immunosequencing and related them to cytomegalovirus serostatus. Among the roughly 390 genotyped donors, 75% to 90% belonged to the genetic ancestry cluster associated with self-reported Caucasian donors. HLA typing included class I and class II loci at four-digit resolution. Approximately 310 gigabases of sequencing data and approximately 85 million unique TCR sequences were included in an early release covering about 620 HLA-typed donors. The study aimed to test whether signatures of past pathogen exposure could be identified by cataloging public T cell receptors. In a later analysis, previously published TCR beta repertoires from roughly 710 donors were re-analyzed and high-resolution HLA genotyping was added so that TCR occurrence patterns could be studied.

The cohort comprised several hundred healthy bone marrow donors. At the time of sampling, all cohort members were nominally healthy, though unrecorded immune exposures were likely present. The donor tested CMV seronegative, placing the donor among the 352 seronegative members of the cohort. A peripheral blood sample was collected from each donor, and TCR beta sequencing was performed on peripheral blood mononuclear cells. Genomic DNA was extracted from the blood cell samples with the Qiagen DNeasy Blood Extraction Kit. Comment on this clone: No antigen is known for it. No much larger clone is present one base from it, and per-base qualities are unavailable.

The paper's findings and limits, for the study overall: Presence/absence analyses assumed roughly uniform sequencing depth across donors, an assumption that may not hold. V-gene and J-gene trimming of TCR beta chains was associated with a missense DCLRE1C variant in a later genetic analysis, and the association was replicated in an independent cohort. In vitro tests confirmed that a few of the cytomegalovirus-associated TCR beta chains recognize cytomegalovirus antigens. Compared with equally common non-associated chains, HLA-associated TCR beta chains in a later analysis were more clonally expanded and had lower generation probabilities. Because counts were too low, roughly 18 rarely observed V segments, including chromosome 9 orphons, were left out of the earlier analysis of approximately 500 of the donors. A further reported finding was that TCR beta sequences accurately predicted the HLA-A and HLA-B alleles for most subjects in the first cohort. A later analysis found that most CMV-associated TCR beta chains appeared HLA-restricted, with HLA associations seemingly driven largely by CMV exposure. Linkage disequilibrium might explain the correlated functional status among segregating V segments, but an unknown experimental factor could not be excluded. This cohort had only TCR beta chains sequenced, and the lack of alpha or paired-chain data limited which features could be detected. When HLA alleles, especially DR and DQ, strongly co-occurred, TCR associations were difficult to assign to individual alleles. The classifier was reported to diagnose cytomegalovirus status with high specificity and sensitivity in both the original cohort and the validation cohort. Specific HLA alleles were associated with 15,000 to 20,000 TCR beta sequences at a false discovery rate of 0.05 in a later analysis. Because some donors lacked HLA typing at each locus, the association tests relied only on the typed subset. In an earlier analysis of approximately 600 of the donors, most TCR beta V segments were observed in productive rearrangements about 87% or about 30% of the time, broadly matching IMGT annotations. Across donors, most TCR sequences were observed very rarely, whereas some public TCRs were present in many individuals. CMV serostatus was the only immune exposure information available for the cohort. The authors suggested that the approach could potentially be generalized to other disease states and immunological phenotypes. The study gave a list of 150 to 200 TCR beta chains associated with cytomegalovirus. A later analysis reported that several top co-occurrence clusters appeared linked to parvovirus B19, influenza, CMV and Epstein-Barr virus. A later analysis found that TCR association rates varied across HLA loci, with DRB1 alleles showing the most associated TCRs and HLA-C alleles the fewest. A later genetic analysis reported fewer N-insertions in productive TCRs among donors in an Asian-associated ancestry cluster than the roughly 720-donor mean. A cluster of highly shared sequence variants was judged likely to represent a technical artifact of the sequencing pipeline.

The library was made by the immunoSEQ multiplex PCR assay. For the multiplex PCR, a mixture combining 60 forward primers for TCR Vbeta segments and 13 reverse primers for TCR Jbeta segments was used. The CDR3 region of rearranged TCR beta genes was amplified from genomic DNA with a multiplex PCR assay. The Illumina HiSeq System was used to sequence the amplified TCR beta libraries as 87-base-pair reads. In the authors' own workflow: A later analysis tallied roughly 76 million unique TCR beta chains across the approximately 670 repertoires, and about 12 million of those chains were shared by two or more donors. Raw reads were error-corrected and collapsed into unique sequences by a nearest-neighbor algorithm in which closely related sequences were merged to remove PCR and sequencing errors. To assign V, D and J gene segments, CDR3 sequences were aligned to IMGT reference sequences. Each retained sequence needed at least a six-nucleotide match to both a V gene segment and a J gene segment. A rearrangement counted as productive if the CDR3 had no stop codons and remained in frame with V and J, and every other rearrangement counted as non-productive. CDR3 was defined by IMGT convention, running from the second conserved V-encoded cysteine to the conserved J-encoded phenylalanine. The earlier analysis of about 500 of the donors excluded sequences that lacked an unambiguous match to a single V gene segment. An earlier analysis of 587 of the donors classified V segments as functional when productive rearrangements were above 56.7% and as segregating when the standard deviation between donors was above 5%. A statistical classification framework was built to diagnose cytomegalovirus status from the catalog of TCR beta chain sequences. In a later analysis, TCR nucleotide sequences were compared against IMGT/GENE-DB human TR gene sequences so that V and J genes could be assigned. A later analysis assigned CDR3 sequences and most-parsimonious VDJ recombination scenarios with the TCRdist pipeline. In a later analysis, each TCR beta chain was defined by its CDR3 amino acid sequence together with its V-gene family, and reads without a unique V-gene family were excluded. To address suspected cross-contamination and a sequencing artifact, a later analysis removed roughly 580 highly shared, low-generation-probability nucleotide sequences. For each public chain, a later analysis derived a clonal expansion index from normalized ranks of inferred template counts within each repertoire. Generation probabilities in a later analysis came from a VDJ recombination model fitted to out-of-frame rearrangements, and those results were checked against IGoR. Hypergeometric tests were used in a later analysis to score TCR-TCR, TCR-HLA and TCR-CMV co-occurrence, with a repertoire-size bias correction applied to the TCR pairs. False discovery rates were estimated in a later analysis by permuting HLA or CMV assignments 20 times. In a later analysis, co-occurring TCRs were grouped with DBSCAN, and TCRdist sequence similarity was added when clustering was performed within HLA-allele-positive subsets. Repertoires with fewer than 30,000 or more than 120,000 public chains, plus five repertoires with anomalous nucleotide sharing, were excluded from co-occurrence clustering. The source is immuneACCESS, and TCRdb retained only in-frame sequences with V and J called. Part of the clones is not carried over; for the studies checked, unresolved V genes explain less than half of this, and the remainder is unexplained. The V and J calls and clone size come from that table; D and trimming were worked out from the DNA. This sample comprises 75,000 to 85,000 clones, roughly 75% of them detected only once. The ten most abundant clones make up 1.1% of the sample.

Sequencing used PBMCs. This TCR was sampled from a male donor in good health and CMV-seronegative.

The CDR3 protein sequence reads: CASSPRDTFRPLHF. The nucleotides are TGTGCCAGCAGCCCCCGGGACACCTTTAGGCCCCTCCACTTT. This chain joins TRBV9 to TRBJ1-6, with TRBD1 perhaps the D gene, on 6 matching bases. V drops 4 bases and J drops 13 bases, leaving 18 bases in between. The CDR3 goes from the cysteine to the phenylalanine over 14 residues. The sequence is cut down to CDR3 DNA, 42 bases in frame from base 1. The germline V gene gives CDR1 as SGDLS and CDR2 as YYNGEE.